This TCR beta chain derives from a study of cytomegalovirus exposure and HLA in healthy donors. Study information: Researchers previously reported finding some 110 million unique TCR beta sequences from approximately 200 million T cells. Findings of the study overall: The study recorded about 160 TCR beta chains that were cytomegalovirus-associated.

Worth noting for this clone: Antigen unknown.

In germline, CDR1 is SGHRS, CDR2 YFSETQ. Trimming shortened V by 4 bases and J by 4 bases, and 8 bases separated the two germline ends. The CDR3 has 13 amino acids. The PCR ran on 60 Vbeta and 13 Jbeta primers. The protocol was immunoSEQ multiplex PCR, while the TCRdb copy is restricted to in-frame clones and leaves out a portion. The sample has around 210,000 clones; about 85% are singletons. While unrecorded immune exposures were likely, the donors were nominally healthy when sampled. The chain couples TRBV5-1 to TRBJ2-2; possible D gene TRBD2, 5 bases. The source material was PBMCs. This receptor was identified in a girl aged 2-10 years in good health and CMV-seronegative. The CDR3 spells CASSESGTGELFF. For the CDR3, the DNA is TGCGCCAGCAGCGAAAGCGGCACCGGGGAGCTGTTTTTT.